Each of the 27 T cell receptor beta chains below was sequenced from the same sample in a study of PD-1 blockade in classical Hodgkin lymphoma. TCRdb's copy holds only in-frame clones and misses some; the assay was immunoSEQ multiplex PCR. The profile shows about 64,000 clones, around 94% of them singletons. The sample's time point: cycle 4 day 1 (C4D1), after five to seven weeks of nivolumab. Every patient relapsed after autologous stem cell transplantation, and brentuximab vedotin exposure varied. Source: peripheral blood mononuclear cells (PBMCs), taken before the fourth cycle of nivolumab. The receptors were gathered from a human donor with classical Hodgkin lymphoma.

The V call is TRBV19, the J call TRBJ1-1; D gene unclear. The length of the CDR3 is 14 residues. CDR1 and CDR2 (germline): LNHDA, SQIVND (reference sequence). V was clipped by 3 bases and J by 1 base, with 9 bases between them. The CDR3, as DNA: TGTGCCAGTAGTATTCTGGGCGGGAACACTGAAGCTTTCTTT. Its translation is CASSILGGNTEAFF.

This chain links TRBV11-1 with TRBJ2-7; TRBD1 is a possible D gene (6 bases). The CDR3 length is 15 residues. V lost 1 base and J lost 1, with 11 bases in between. From germline, CDR1 is SGHAT and CDR2 FQDESV (reference sequence). CDR3 DNA sequence: TGTGCCAGCAGCTTAGTCGACGGACAGTCCTACGAGCAGTACTTC. Translation: CASSLVDGQSYEQYF.

The chain combines TRBV5-1 with TRBJ1-4, with TRBD1 matching 10 bases. The CDR3 is 18 amino acids. V was clipped by 3 bases and J by 5 bases; unmatched bases: 13. Germline values: CDR1 SGHRS, CDR2 YFSETQ. The CDR3: CASSSVPGQGSANEKLFF. In DNA form, the CDR3 reads TGCGCCAGCAGCTCCGTCCCGGGACAGGGGAGTGCAAATGAAAAACTGTTTTTT.

This clone appeared a single time. The gene calls are TRBV15 and TRBJ2-1; maybe TRBD2 (6 bases). CDR3 length: 17 amino acids. Germline loops: CDR1 LNHNV, CDR2 YYDKDF (reference sequence). Between the trimmed V and J ends, which lost 0 bases and 8 bases, there was a span of 20 bases. As DNA, the CDR3 is TGTGCCACCAGCAGAGATGGTGGGCTAGCGCCGTCCGATGAGCAGTTCTTC. It encodes CATSRDGGLAPSDEQFF.

This clone was observed a single time. V is TRBV2 and J is TRBJ2-5, with 9 bases matching TRBD2. Trimming at V came to 6 bases and at J to 5 bases, leaving 10 bases not matched to a gene. Germline loops: CDR1 SNHLY, CDR2 FYNNEI. The CDR3 loop spans 15 amino acids. The CDR3 bases are TGTGCCAGCAGGGGCTCCCCGCGGGGGGGGGAGACCCAGTACTTC. Translating it yields CASRGSPRGGETQYF.

DNA of the CDR3: TGTGCCAGCAGCGTAGGGGCACAGGGGAGCTCCTACGAGCAGTACTTC. Amino acid sequence: CASSVGAQGSSYEQYF. The chain carries TRBV9 and TRBJ2-7; TRBD1 agrees at 7 bases. In germline, CDR1 is SGDLS, CDR2 YYNGEE. With 0 bases clipped from V and 0 bases from J, the junction kept 6 bases outside the gene matches. The CDR3 has 16 residues.

This sequence joins TRBV6-5 and TRBJ2-7, with 7 bases that match TRBD1. This CDR3 region has 15 residues. Germline V gene data show CDR1 as MNHEY and CDR2 as SVGAGI. With 6 bases clipped from V and 0 bases from J, the junction kept 8 bases outside the gene matches. CDR3 DNA: TGTGCCAGCAGGTTAACAGGGGACCCCTCCTACGAGCAGTACTTC. Its protein is CASRLTGDPSYEQYF.

The gene calls are TRBV27 and TRBJ2-3; D might be TRBD2 (5 bases). The CDR3 is 15 residues long. From germline, CDR1 is MNHEY and CDR2 SMNVEV (reference sequence). V lost 2 bases to trimming and J lost 0 bases, with 9 bases between them. The CDR3 DNA follows: TGTGCCAGCAGTTTAGGAGGCGGAAGCACAGATACGCAGTATTTT. It specifies CASSLGGGSTDTQYF.

This chain links TRBV6-1 with TRBJ1-4; 8 bases match TRBD1. V lost 2 bases, J lost 8 bases, and 4 bases stayed unmatched. The CDR3 sequence is 14 residues long. Germline V gives CDR1 MNHNS, CDR2 SASEGT. The CDR3 region is CASSEPWTGEKLFF. For the CDR3, the DNA is TGTGCCAGCAGTGAACCCTGGACAGGGGAAAAACTGTTTTTT.

V gene TRBV11-3 combines with J gene TRBJ2-1; possibly TRBD2 for D (5 bases). Germline assignment: CDR1 SGHNT and CDR2 YENEEA. This CDR3 spans 18 amino acids. V was shortened by 8 bases and J by 0 bases, with 23 bases between the two germline ends. CDR3 protein: CASAPGMGIGNSYNEQFF. CDR3 DNA: TGTGCCAGCGCGCCGGGAATGGGGATAGGAAACTCCTACAATGAGCAGTTCTTC.

This chain uses TRBV18 with TRBJ2-7; D is unclear. Trimming cost V 3 bases and J 3 bases, with 9 bases left between them. This CDR3 has 13 amino acids. Germline values: CDR1 KGHSH, CDR2 LQKENI. The chain's CDR3 is CASSPPSFYEQYF. CDR3 bases: TGTGCCAGCTCACCCCCAAGCTTCTACGAGCAGTACTTC.

This chain connects TRBV28 to TRBJ2-7, with a tentative D call TRBD2 (6 bases). The germline V gene encodes CDR1 MDHEN and CDR2 SYDVKM. Trimming stripped 3 bases from V and 2 bases from J, with 20 bases between. The CDR3 totals 17 residues. CDR3 loop: CASSLVLATGGTYEQYF. Here the CDR3 DNA reads TGTGCCAGCAGTTTGGTGCTAGCCACTGGGGGGACCTACGAGCAGTACTTC. Looking up the rest from reference TRBV28 and TRBJ2-7 gives the full variable domain: DVKVTQSSRYLVKRTGEKVFLECVQDMDHENMFWYRQDPGLGLRLIYFSYDVKMKEKGDIPEGYSVSREKKERFSLILESASTNQTSMYLCASSLVLATGGTYEQYFGPGTRLTVT.

This chain links TRBV19 with TRBJ2-1; no clear D. V lost 1 base and J 5 bases, leaving 15 bases between the germline ends. Germline CDR1 is LNHDA and CDR2 is SQIVND (reference sequence). This CDR3 is 16 amino acids long. CDR3 region: CASSIVHPQLDNEQFF. CDR3 nucleotides: TGTGCCAGTAGTATAGTCCATCCGCAGCTCGACAATGAGCAGTTCTTC.

V and J are TRBV5-1 and TRBJ2-3; 9 bases match TRBD2. V shed 0 bases, J shed 1 base, and the junction held 3 bases outside the gene matches. This CDR3 comprises 16 residues. Germline V CDR1 and CDR2: SGHRS, YFSETQ. The CDR3 DNA sequence: TGCGCCAGCAGCTTGGCCTCTAGCGGGGGCACAGATACGCAGTATTTT. It is translated as CASSLASSGGTDTQYF.

This chain joins TRBV5-1 and TRBJ2-6; 12 bases fit TRBD1. V shed 3 bases and J 0 bases; nucleotides not matched to a gene: 4. This CDR3 is 18 amino acids long. Germline V CDR1 and CDR2: SGHRS, YFSETQ. Here the CDR3 reads CASSSGTGGHSGANVLTF. CDR3 DNA sequence: TGCGCCAGCAGCTCAGGGACAGGGGGCCACTCTGGGGCCAACGTCCTGACTTTC.

This clone is a singleton in its sample. The genes are TRBV6-1 and TRBJ2-1; 9 nucleotides agree with TRBD1. Germline trimming cut 3 bases from V and 7 bases from J; bases unmatched to any gene: 10. This CDR3 has 16 amino acids. Germline V lookup: CDR1 MNHNS, CDR2 SASEGT. CDR3 bases: TGTGCCAGCAGTGATGAAACAGGGGGCCGAAGGAATGAGCAGTTCTTC. It encodes CASSDETGGRRNEQFF.

V is TRBV9 and J is TRBJ2-1; 8 bases fit TRBD1. Trimming took 4 bases from V and 2 from J; bases not matched to a gene: 8. This CDR3 comprises 16 residues. Germline assignment: CDR1 SGDLS and CDR2 YYNGEE. CDR3 sequence: CASSTRQGPPYNEQFF. Here the CDR3 DNA reads TGTGCCAGCAGCACGAGACAGGGGCCTCCCTACAATGAGCAGTTCTTC.

The chain joins TRBV5-1 to TRBJ2-7; 8 nucleotides agree with TRBD1. This CDR3 comprises 14 residues. J lost 3 bases, V lost 3 bases, and 5 bases had no gene match. Germline-derived CDR1 and CDR2 are SGHRS and YFSETQ. As DNA, the CDR3 is TGCGCCAGCAGCTCCCGGGACAGGATCTACGAGCAGTACTTC. Protein: CASSSRDRIYEQYF.

The V gene is TRBV18, the J gene TRBJ2-3, with 10 bases aligning to TRBD1. In germline, CDR1 is KGHSH, CDR2 LQKENI. The CDR3 length is 16 residues. After removal of 8 bases from V and 2 bases from J, the junction contained 10 bases not matched to a gene. The DNA of the CDR3 is TGTGCCAGCCAGGAGGGACAGGGGCACCTCACAGATACGCAGTATTTT. Amino acids: CASQEGQGHLTDTQYF.

The chain uses TRBV5-6 and TRBJ2-5, with 9 bases aligning to TRBD1. The last part of the DNA fits TRBJ2-7 better; the J call may be wrong. The CDR3 has 15 amino acids. CDR1 and CDR2 from the germline V gene are SGHDT and YYEEEE. CDR3 amino acids: CASRYLGTGNYEQYF. The DNA for the CDR3 is TGTGCCAGCAGATACCTTGGGACAGGGAACTACGAGCAGTACTTC.

The rearrangement uses TRBV10-3 and TRBJ1-1; 7 nucleotides match TRBD1. The J segment lost 11 bases and the V segment lost 0 bases, leaving 12 bases of the junction unmatched. Looked up from germline, CDR1 is ENHRY and CDR2 is SYGVKD. The CDR3 length is 15 residues. This CDR3 is CAISESWGQLIGAFF. The CDR3 bases are TGTGCCATCAGTGAGTCGTGGGGACAGCTTATCGGGGCTTTCTTT.

The rearrangement links TRBV15 to TRBJ2-1; D is uncertain. This CDR3 region has 13 residues. The germline V gene has CDR1 LNHNV and CDR2 YYDKDF (reference sequence). Trimming shortened V by 0 bases and J by 4 bases, and 4 bases separated the two germline ends. CDR3 nucleotides: TGTGCCACCAGCAGAGATCGATACAATGAGCAGTTCTTC. It specifies CATSRDRYNEQFF. Complete variable domain (other parts from reference TRBV15 and TRBJ2-1): DAMVIQNPRYQVTQFGKPVTLSCSQTLNHNVMYWYQQKSSQAPKLLFHYYDKDFNNEADTPDNFQSRRPNTSFCFLDIRSPGLGDTAMYLCATSRDRYNEQFFGPGTRLTVL.

The chain carries TRBV5-4 and TRBJ1-4; 9 bases fit TRBD1. The junction had 3 bases not matched to a gene; V was cut back by 4 bases and J by 8 bases. There are 13 residues in the CDR3. CDR1 SGHNT and CDR2 YYREEE come from the germline V gene (reference sequence). Here the CDR3 DNA reads TGTGCCAGCAGCCAAGACAGGGGGGAAAAACTGTTTTTT. Translated: CASSQDRGEKLFF.

The rearrangement joins TRBV2 to TRBJ2-2; no clear D gene. The V gene's germline CDR1 is SNHLY and CDR2 FYNNEI. The CDR3 totals 14 residues. V was trimmed by 6 bases and J by 6 bases, leaving 14 bases between them. CDR3 DNA: TGTGCCAGCAGGACCCCGGGTCAGGCCGGGGAGCTGTTTTTT. It is translated as CASRTPGQAGELFF.

J is TRBJ2-6 and V is TRBV6-4, with D unclear. The germline gives CDR1 MRHNA, CDR2 SNTAGT. This CDR3 is built from 18 residues. Trimming left V 5 bases short and J 5 bases short, with 22 bases between. The CDR3 DNA is TGTGCCAGCAGTCTCAAATGCTCACGACAAAGTCGGGCCAACGTCCTGACTTTC. Its translation is CASSLKCSRQSRANVLTF.

The V and J genes are TRBV7-3 and TRBJ2-3, with a tentative D call TRBD2 (6 bases). Germline CDR1 and CDR2: SGHTA and FQGTGA. The CDR3 has 13 residues. V lost 5 bases to trimming and J lost 8 bases, with 14 bases between them. CDR3 amino acids: CASSPGTERTQYF. CDR3 DNA: TGTGCCAGCAGCCCGGGGACTGAACGTACGCAGTATTTT.

In DNA, the CDR3 is TGTGCCAGCAGCCAAGCCCCATCCGGGGAGCAGTACTTC. Translation: CASSQAPSGEQYF. The rearrangement uses TRBV13 and TRBJ2-7; no clear D. The ends were cut back, 5 bases at V and 7 bases at J, with 15 bases in the middle. The CDR3 runs 13 residues. CDR1 and CDR2 (germline): PRHDT, FYEKMQ (reference sequence).